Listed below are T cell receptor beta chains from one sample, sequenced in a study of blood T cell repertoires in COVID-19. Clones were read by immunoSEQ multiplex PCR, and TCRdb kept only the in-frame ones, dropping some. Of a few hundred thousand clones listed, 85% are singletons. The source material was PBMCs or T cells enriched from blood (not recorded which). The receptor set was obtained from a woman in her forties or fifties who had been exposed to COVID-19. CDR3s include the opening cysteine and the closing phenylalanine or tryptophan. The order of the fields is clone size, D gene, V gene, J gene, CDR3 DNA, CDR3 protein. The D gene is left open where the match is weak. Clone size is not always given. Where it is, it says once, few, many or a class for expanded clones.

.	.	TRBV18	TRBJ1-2	TGTGCCAGCTCGCAGGACACCAACTATGGCTACACCTTC	CASSQDTNYGYTF
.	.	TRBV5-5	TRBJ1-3	TGTGCCAGCAGCTCCGGGTCTGTCGCCGCAGGAAACACCATATATTTT	CASSSGSVAAGNTIYF
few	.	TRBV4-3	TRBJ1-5	TGCGCCAGCAGCCCCAGGGAAGGGGAGCCCCAGCATTTT	CASSPREGEPQHF
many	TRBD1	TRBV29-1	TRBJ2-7	TGCAGCGTTGTCCGTCAGGACAGGGGTGCGACGAGCTCCTACGAGCAGTACTTC	CSVVRQDRGATSSYEQYF
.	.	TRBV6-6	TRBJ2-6	TGTGCCAGCAGTTACCTTAGCTCTGGGGCCAACGTCCTGACTTTC	CASSYLSSGANVLTF
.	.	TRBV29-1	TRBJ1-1	TGCAGCGTCGGTCTGAAGAACACTGAAGCTTTCTTT	CSVGLKNTEAFF
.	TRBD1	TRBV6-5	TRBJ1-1	TGTGCCAGCAGTTACAAGGGGGCCGACACTGAAGCTTTCTTT	CASSYKGADTEAFF
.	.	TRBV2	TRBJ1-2	TGTGCCAGCTCCGACAGTTTGAACTATGGCTACACCTTC	CASSDSLNYGYTF
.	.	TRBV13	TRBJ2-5	TGTGCCAGCAGCTACAGGGATTTGGGCCAAGAGACCCAGTACTTC	CASSYRDLGQETQYF
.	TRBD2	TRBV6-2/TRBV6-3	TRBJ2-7	TGTGCCAGCAGTTTCCAAGCGGGGGCCAATTACGAGCAGTACTTC	CASSFQAGANYEQYF
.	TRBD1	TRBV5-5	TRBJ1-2	TGTGCCAGCAGCCCTCAGGGGGGCGGCTACACCTTC	CASSPQGGGYTF
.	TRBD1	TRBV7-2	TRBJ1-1	TGTGCCAGCAGCCCAACTCGGACAGGTGAAGCTTTCTTT	CASSPTRTGEAFF
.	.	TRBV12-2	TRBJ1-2	TGTGCAAGTCGCTTATACGAAAAGGACAGGAGGTATGGCTACACCTTC	CASRLYEKDRRYGYTF
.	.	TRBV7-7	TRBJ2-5	TGTGCCAGCAGCCCGACAGGCCTCCAAGAGACCCAGTACTTC	CASSPTGLQETQYF
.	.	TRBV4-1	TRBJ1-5	TGCGCCAGCAGCCAAGTGGGGGAGGGTCAGCCCCAGCATTTT	CASSQVGEGQPQHF
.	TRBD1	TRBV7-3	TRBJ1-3	TGTGCCAGCAGCTCCACCGGGACAGGGTCTGGAAACACCATATATTTT	CASSSTGTGSGNTIYF
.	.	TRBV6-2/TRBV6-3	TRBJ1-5	TGTGCCAGCAGTTCGCGGGGAGGGGCTAGCAATCAGCCCCAGCATTTT	CASSSRGGASNQPQHF
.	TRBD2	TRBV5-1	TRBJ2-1	TGCGCCAGCAGCTTGCTAGCGGGGTCCTACAATGAGCAGTTCTTC	CASSLLAGSYNEQFF
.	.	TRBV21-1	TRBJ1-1	TGTGCCAGCAGCAAAAAAACCAGGACATGGAACACTGAAGCTTTCTTT	CASSKKTRTWNTEAFF
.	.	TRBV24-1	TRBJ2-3	TGTGCCACCAGTGACCCCGGGGTGGCCCCAGATACGCAGTATTTT	CATSDPGVAPDTQYF
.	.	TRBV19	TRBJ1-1	TGTGCCAGCGGTCTCGGGGTCGGCACTGAAGCTTTCTTT	CASGLGVGTEAFF
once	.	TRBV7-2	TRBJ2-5	TGTGCCAGCAGCCGACGGGACTCCTCGACCCAGTACTTC	CASSRRDSSTQYF
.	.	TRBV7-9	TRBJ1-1	TGTGCCAGCAGCTTAATGACGGAGGCTTTCTTT	CASSLMTEAFF
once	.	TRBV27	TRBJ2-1	TGTGCCAGCAGTGGCCTCACATGGGGCCACAATGAGCAGTTCTTC	CASSGLTWGHNEQFF
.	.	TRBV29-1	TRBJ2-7	TGCAGCGTCAACTATTCAGGGATCAACGAGCAGTACTTC	CSVNYSGINEQYF
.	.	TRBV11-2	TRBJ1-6	TGTGCCAGCAGCTTCAGGGGATCCTATAATTCACCCCTCCACTTT	CASSFRGSYNSPLHF
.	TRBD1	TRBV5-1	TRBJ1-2	TGCGCCAGCAGCCCAACGGACAGGGATCGGGGATATGGCTACACCTTC	CASSPTDRDRGYGYTF
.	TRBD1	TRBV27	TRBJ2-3	TGTGCCAGCAGTTCACCCAGGACAGGGCGCACAGATACGCAGTATTTT	CASSSPRTGRTDTQYF
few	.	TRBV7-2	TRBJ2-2	TGTGCCAGCAGCTTAGACCCCCGGGTCGCCGGAGGGGAGCTGTTTTTT	CASSLDPRVAGGELFF
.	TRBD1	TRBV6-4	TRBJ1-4	TGTGCCAGCAGTGACGAGTCAGGGACAGGGGACCCCCCAACTAATGAAAAACTGTTTTTT	CASSDESGTGDPPTNEKLFF
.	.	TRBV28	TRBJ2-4	TGTGCCAGCAGTCGACCAGGGGCCAAAAACATTCAGTACTTC	CASSRPGAKNIQYF
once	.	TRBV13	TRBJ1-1	TGTGCCAGCAGCCCACGATCAGGCGGGCAAGCTTTCTTT	CASSPRSGGQAFF
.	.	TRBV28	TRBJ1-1	TGTGCCAGCAGTTTAGGACACCCTAACACTGAAGCTTTCTTT	CASSLGHPNTEAFF
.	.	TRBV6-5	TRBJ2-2	TGTGCCAGCAGCCCGTTGAGCGCCGGGGAGCTGTTTTTT	CASSPLSAGELFF
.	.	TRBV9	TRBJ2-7	TGTGCCAGCAGCGTAGAGTCCGGGTACGAGCAGTACTTC	CASSVESGYEQYF
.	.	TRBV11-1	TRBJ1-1	TGTGCCAGCAGCTTATATGTGGGAGGAGACACTGAAGCTTTCTTT	CASSLYVGGDTEAFF
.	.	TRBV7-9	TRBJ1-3	TGTGCCAGCAGCTTATTCTCTCTAGGGGCCTCCACCATATATTTT	CASSLFSLGASTIYF
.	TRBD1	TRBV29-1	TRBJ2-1	TGCAGCGTGGCCACCGGGACAGCGTCTTGGAATGAGCAGTTCTTC	CSVATGTASWNEQFF
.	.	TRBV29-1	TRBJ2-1	TGCAGCGTTGAAGAGCTTAGTAGTGAGCAGTTCTTC	CSVEELSSEQFF
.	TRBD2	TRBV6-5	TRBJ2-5	TGTGCCAGCGCGGCGGGGGGTCGGGAGGAGACCCAGTACTTC	CASAAGGREETQYF
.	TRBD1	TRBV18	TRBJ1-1	TGTGCCAGCTCACCTGGGACAGGGATGATGAACACTGAAGCTTTCTTT	CASSPGTGMMNTEAFF
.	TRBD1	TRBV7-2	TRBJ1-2	TGTGCCAGCAGCCCGGGACAGAGGAGCGATACTTATGGCTACACCTTC	CASSPGQRSDTYGYTF
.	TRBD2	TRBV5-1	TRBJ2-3	TGCGCCAGCAGCTTGCGCCCCTCCGGGGGGGGCTCAGATACGCAGTATTTT	CASSLRPSGGGSDTQYF
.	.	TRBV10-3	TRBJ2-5	TGTGCCATCAGTCGACAGAAAGAGACCCAGTACTTC	CAISRQKETQYF
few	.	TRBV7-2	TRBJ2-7	TGTGCCAGCAGCTTAGCGGGGGGTCCTCCCTACGAGCAGTACTTC	CASSLAGGPPYEQYF
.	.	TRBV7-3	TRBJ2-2	TGTGCCAGCAGCTTAATTAAACTCTCGTCACGGGAGAACACCGGGGAGCTGTTTTTT	CASSLIKLSSRENTGELFF